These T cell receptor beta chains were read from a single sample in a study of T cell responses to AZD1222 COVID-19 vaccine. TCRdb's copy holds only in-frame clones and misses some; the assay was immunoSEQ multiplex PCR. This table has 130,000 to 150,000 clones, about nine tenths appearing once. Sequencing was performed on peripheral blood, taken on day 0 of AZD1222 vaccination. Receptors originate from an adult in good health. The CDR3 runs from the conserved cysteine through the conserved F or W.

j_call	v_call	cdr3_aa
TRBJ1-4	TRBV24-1	CATSAFVGRATNEKLFF
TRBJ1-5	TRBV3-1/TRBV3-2	CASSPAAGINQPQHF
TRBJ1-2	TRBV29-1	CSVAQLRQGGNYGYTF
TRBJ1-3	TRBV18	CASSGDSPFSGNTIYF
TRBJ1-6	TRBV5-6	CASSFGWWRDNSPLHF
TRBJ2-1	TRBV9	CASSVLGQYNEQFF
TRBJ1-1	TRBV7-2	CASSLLQGAATEAFF
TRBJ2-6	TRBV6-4	CASKASGANVLTF
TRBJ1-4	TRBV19	CASSIVPPRALGEKLFF
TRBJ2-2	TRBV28	CASKVSRLNGELFF